One and the same sample provided the 19 T cell receptor beta chains below, sequenced in a study of T cell responses to AZD1222 COVID-19 vaccine. Sequencing was performed with immunoSEQ multiplex PCR; in TCRdb, only in-frame clones are kept and a portion is missing. The sample lists 140,000 or so clones, under 95% occurring once. Sequences were derived from peripheral blood, sampled on day 0 of AZD1222 vaccination. The receptors shown here come from an adult in good health.

The CDR3: CASSRNLGAAGYQPQHF. As DNA, the CDR3 is TGTGCCAGCAGCCGCAACCTCGGGGCCGCGGGCTATCAGCCCCAGCATTTT. This chain joins TRBV7-8 and TRBJ1-5; D is perhaps TRBD1 (5 bases). This CDR3 comprises 17 residues. Germline loops: CDR1 SGHVS, CDR2 FQNEAQ. The ends were cut back, 5 bases at V and 5 bases at J, with 22 bases in the middle. The variable domain in full, completed from reference TRBV7-8 and TRBJ1-5, reads GAGVSQSPRYKVAKRGQDVALRCDPISGHVSLFWYQQALGQGPEFLTYFQNEAQLDKSGLPSDRFFAERPEGSVSTLKIQRTQQEDSAVYLCASSRNLGAAGYQPQHFGDGTRLSIL.

The V and J genes are TRBV7-2 and TRBJ1-5; no firm D call. V lost 0 bases, J lost 10 bases, and 10 bases lay in between. The CDR3 extends over 13 amino acids. The germline V gene has CDR1 SGHTA and CDR2 FQGNSA. CDR3 DNA sequence: TGTGCCAGCAGCTTAGCCCAGCGTAGTCCCCAGCATTTT. As protein: CASSLAQRSPQHF.

The chain is built from TRBV4-2 and TRBJ2-5, with a weak D call TRBD2 (5 bases). The V gene lost 1 base and the J gene lost 0 bases, with 9 bases spanning the gap. In germline, CDR1 is LGHNA, CDR2 YNFKEQ. The CDR3 totals 15 residues. The CDR3 region is CASSQGTRDQETQYF. The CDR3 DNA reads TGTGCCAGCAGCCAAGGGACGAGGGACCAAGAGACCCAGTACTTC.

The chain has TRBV7-2 and TRBJ2-1; D remains unclear. V was clipped by 2 bases and J by 9 bases, with 8 bases between them. The length of the CDR3 is 12 residues. From germline, CDR1 is SGHTA and CDR2 FQGNSA. The CDR3 spells CASSLFSSEQFF. CDR3 nucleotides: TGTGCCAGCAGCTTATTTTCTTCTGAGCAGTTCTTC.

This chain connects TRBV7-9 to TRBJ1-1, with D possibly being TRBD1 (6 bases). There are 13 residues in the CDR3. Looked up from germline, CDR1 is SEHNR and CDR2 is FQNEAQ (reference sequence). The V and J ends lost 4 bases and 5 bases respectively, with 11 bases between them. The DNA of the CDR3 is TGTGCCAGCAGCTATGACCAGGGGACTGAAGCTTTCTTT. Translated: CASSYDQGTEAFF. The full variable domain, with the rest looked up from reference TRBV7-9 and TRBJ1-1, is DTGVSQNPRHKITKRGQNVTFRCDPISEHNRLYWYRQTLGQGPEFLTYFQNEAQLEKSRLLSDRFSAERPKGSFSTLEIQRTEQGDSAMYLCASSYDQGTEAFFGQGTRLTVV.

This clone was seen a few times. This chain uses TRBV4-1 with TRBJ1-5; 10 bases map to TRBD1. This CDR3 is 18 amino acids long. The V segment lost 2 bases and the J segment 4 bases; nucleotides outside the gene matches: 11. Looked up from germline, CDR1 is MGHRA and CDR2 is YSYEKL. The CDR3 nucleotides read TGCGCCAGCAGCCAACTCCCAGGGGGACAGGGGAGAAATCAGCCCCAGCATTTT. Protein: CASSQLPGGQGRNQPQHF.

The rearrangement uses TRBV7-8 and TRBJ2-7; 10 bases line up with TRBD2. V shed 6 bases, J shed 1 base, and the junction held 3 bases outside the gene matches. In germline, CDR1 is SGHVS, CDR2 FQNEAQ. This CDR3 is 14 amino acids long. CDR3 residues: CASREAGGSYEQYF. CDR3 nucleotides: TGTGCCAGCAGGGAAGCGGGGGGGTCCTACGAGCAGTACTTC.

This chain connects TRBV12-5 to TRBJ1-5; possible D gene TRBD1, 5 bases. The CDR3 has 13 residues. CDR1 and CDR2 from the germline V gene are LGHNT and FRNRAP. V was trimmed by 6 bases and J by 7 bases, leaving 13 bases between them. In DNA form, the CDR3 reads TGTGCTAGTGGAAGAGAGGCAGGGCAGCCCCAGCATTTT. As protein: CASGREAGQPQHF.

This clone showed up just once. This rearrangement joins TRBV9 to TRBJ2-7, with TRBD2 matching over 16 bases. CDR3 length: 17 amino acids. With 3 bases clipped from V and 2 bases from J, the junction kept 5 bases outside the gene matches. Germline loops: CDR1 SGDLS, CDR2 YYNGEE. The CDR3 bases are TGTGCCAGCAGCGACCCCGGGACTAGCGGGGGGGCCTACGAGCAGTACTTC. Translation: CASSDPGTSGGAYEQYF.

This chain connects TRBV5-1 to TRBJ1-4, with TRBD1 as a possible D gene (6 bases). Trimming took off 2 bases at V and 8 bases at J, with 13 bases between the two ends. The length of the CDR3 is 14 residues. Germline-derived CDR1 and CDR2 are SGHRS and YFSETQ. Here the CDR3 DNA reads TGCGCCAGCAGCTTCAGGGGTTTGGGAGAAAAACTGTTTTTT. This sequence encodes CASSFRGLGEKLFF.

This clone appeared a few times. The chain recombines TRBV28 with TRBJ2-2; D is possibly TRBD2 (5 bases). CDR1 and CDR2 (germline): MDHEN, SYDVKM. The CDR3 loop spans 15 amino acids. Deletions cut 7 bases from V and 3 bases from J, with 15 bases between. The CDR3 coding sequence is TGTGCCAGCACTCCTCGCGGACTTTACACCGGGGAGCTGTTTTTT. It encodes CASTPRGLYTGELFF.

Regarding this clone: The sample carries other DNA sequences with the same CDR3. The chain couples TRBV6-2 or TRBV6-3 to TRBJ1-6; D is perhaps TRBD1 (5 bases). The CDR3 contains 13 residues. V gave up 0 bases and J gave up 10 bases, with 7 bases separating them. Looked up from germline, CDR1 is MNHEY and CDR2 is SVGEGT. The CDR3 sequence: CASSYSGTSPLHF. Here the CDR3 DNA reads TGTGCCAGCAGTTACTCCGGGACCTCACCCCTCCACTTT.

V gene TRBV7-9 combines with J gene TRBJ1-4, with 9 bases that match TRBD1. The germline gives CDR1 SEHNR, CDR2 FQNEAQ (reference sequence). Germline trimming cut 1 base from V and 10 bases from J; bases unmatched to any gene: 10. The CDR3 loop spans 16 amino acids. The chain's CDR3 is CASSLGTGAPYRKLFF. The CDR3, as DNA: TGTGCCAGCAGCTTAGGGACAGGGGCCCCCTATCGAAAACTGTTTTTT.

The V gene is TRBV3-1 (or the pseudogene TRBV3-2), the J gene TRBJ1-1; D is uncertain. From germline, CDR1 is LGHDT and CDR2 YNNKEL (reference sequence). Trimming cost V 1 base and J 5 bases, with 11 bases left between them. The CDR3 is made up of 14 amino acids. Here the CDR3 reads CASSQVVDGTEAFF. The CDR3 region has the DNA TGTGCCAGCAGCCAAGTAGTCGATGGGACTGAAGCTTTCTTT.

This rearrangement joins TRBV6-2 or TRBV6-3 to TRBJ2-7; tentatively, D is TRBD2 (5 bases). Germline CDR1 and CDR2: MNHEY and SVGEGT. Trimming removed 5 bases from V and 9 bases from J, with 17 bases in between. The CDR3 runs 13 residues. CDR3 sequence reads: CASSRTGPRVQYF. The CDR3 DNA reads TGTGCCAGCAGTCGGACCGGGCCGAGGGTGCAGTACTTC.

The chain recombines TRBV5-1 with TRBJ1-2, with D uncertain. Germline V CDR1 and CDR2: SGHRS, YFSETQ. The CDR3 is made up of 15 amino acids. The V gene lost 4 bases and the J gene lost 3 bases, with 16 bases spanning the gap. CDR3 in amino acids: CASSTQTGRDYGYTF. In nucleotides, the CDR3 is TGCGCCAGCAGCACACAGACCGGGAGGGACTATGGCTACACCTTC.

This sequence joins TRBV19 and TRBJ1-1, with 8 bases matching TRBD1. V gave up 6 bases and J gave up 1 base; unmatched junction bases: 13. The CDR3 is 17 amino acids. Germline V gene sequence: CDR1 LNHDA, CDR2 SQIVND (reference sequence). CDR3 nucleotides: TGTGCCAGTAGATTCCGACAGGGGCGATATCGGAACACTGAAGCTTTCTTT. As protein: CASRFRQGRYRNTEAFF.

As DNA, the CDR3 is TGCGCCAGCAGCCGCGACGGAATTGAAGCTTTCTTT. Protein product: CASSRDGIEAFF. The chain links TRBV5-1 to TRBJ1-1; D is uncertain. With 4 bases removed from V and 7 bases from J, the gap between germline ends came to 11 bases. The CDR3 runs to 12 residues. CDR1 and CDR2 from the germline V gene are SGHRS and YFSETQ.

This chain connects TRBV6-5 to TRBJ1-2; D call uncertain. Trimming removed 11 bases from V and 8 bases from J, with 15 bases in between. The CDR3 totals 11 residues. Germline CDR1 and CDR2: MNHEY and SVGAGI. This CDR3 reads CAVTTGGGYTF. The CDR3 region has the DNA TGTGCCGTGACAACCGGCGGCGGCTACACCTTC.